These T cell receptor beta chains were read from a single sample in a study of blood T cell repertoires in COVID-19. Sequencing was performed with immunoSEQ multiplex PCR; in TCRdb, only in-frame clones are kept and a portion is missing. The sample shows roughly 110,000 clones, approximately 80% of them seen only once. Sequencing was carried out using peripheral blood. Every receptor here comes from a man aged 80 or over with COVID-19, enrolled during active disease. Each CDR3 is given with its conserved first and last residue. Fields, in order: J gene, clone size, D gene, V gene, CDR3 protein, CDR3 DNA. The D gene is left open where the match is weak. The size field is filled for only some rows; it gives once, few, many or a size class.

j_gene: TRBJ2-1; abundance: once; d_gene: TRBD2; v_gene: TRBV4-1; CDR3aa: CASSQEASGRYEQFF; CDR3nt: TGCGCCAGCAGCCAAGAAGCTAGCGGGAGATATGAGCAGTTCTTC
j_gene: TRBJ1-1; abundance: .; d_gene: TRBD1; v_gene: TRBV27; CDR3aa: CASSIKTGRNTEAFF; CDR3nt: TGTGCCAGCAGTATTAAGACAGGGAGAAACACTGAAGCTTTCTTT
j_gene: TRBJ2-7; abundance: .; d_gene: .; v_gene: TRBV7-9; CDR3aa: CASSLQGTYYEQYF; CDR3nt: TGTGCCAGCAGCTTACAGGGAACCTACTACGAGCAGTACTTC
j_gene: TRBJ2-2; abundance: once; d_gene: .; v_gene: TRBV13; CDR3aa: CASSLNGGYPSSSSGELFF; CDR3nt: TGTGCCAGCAGCTTAAACGGGGGTTATCCCTCCTCATCTTCCGGGGAGCTGTTTTTT
j_gene: TRBJ1-2; abundance: .; d_gene: TRBD1; v_gene: TRBV5-6; CDR3aa: CASKFGTGIYGYTF; CDR3nt: TGTGCCAGCAAATTCGGGACAGGGATTTATGGCTACACCTTC
j_gene: TRBJ1-4; abundance: .; d_gene: TRBD1; v_gene: TRBV30; CDR3aa: CAWMNHLRGEKLFF; CDR3nt: TGTGCCTGGATGAACCACCTCAGGGGGGAAAAACTGTTTTTT
j_gene: TRBJ2-7; abundance: .; d_gene: .; v_gene: TRBV15; CDR3aa: CATSREAGVSYEQYF; CDR3nt: TGTGCCACCAGCAGAGAGGCAGGGGTTTCCTACGAGCAGTACTTC
j_gene: TRBJ1-5; abundance: .; d_gene: .; v_gene: TRBV6-5; CDR3aa: CASSYSGRHNQPQHF; CDR3nt: TGTGCCAGCAGTTACTCGGGCAGGCACAATCAGCCCCAGCATTTT
j_gene: TRBJ2-7; abundance: .; d_gene: TRBD2; v_gene: TRBV6-5; CDR3aa: CASRTLAGSYEQYF; CDR3nt: TGTGCCAGCAGAACACTAGCGGGATCTTACGAGCAGTACTTC
j_gene: TRBJ2-5; abundance: once; d_gene: TRBD1; v_gene: TRBV5-8; CDR3aa: CASSLIRRTGVETQYF; CDR3nt: TGTGCCAGCAGCTTGATAAGAAGGACAGGGGTAGAGACCCAGTACTTC
j_gene: TRBJ1-2; abundance: once; d_gene: TRBD1; v_gene: TRBV5-4; CDR3aa: CASSFDRGRGYTF; CDR3nt: TGTGCCAGCAGCTTCGACAGGGGACGTGGCTACACCTTC
j_gene: TRBJ2-2; abundance: .; d_gene: TRBD1; v_gene: TRBV19; CDR3aa: CASSIGTGITGELFF; CDR3nt: TGTGCCAGTAGTATTGGGACAGGGATCACCGGGGAGCTGTTTTTT
j_gene: TRBJ2-5; abundance: .; d_gene: TRBD1; v_gene: TRBV5-1; CDR3aa: CASSPGQAQETQYF; CDR3nt: TGCGCCAGCAGCCCGGGACAGGCGCAAGAGACCCAGTACTTC
j_gene: TRBJ2-7; abundance: .; d_gene: .; v_gene: TRBV28; CDR3aa: CASRSTGPAYEQYF; CDR3nt: TGTGCCAGCAGGTCCACAGGGCCCGCCTACGAGCAGTACTTC
j_gene: TRBJ1-2; abundance: .; d_gene: TRBD1; v_gene: TRBV7-2; CDR3aa: CASSFVAGGDGYTF; CDR3nt: TGTGCCAGCAGCTTTGTGGCAGGGGGCGATGGCTACACCTTC
j_gene: TRBJ1-2; abundance: few; d_gene: .; v_gene: TRBV6-5; CDR3aa: CASSQRTEGGYTF; CDR3nt: TGTGCCAGCAGCCAGCGGACGGAGGGGGGCTACACCTTC
j_gene: TRBJ1-1; abundance: few; d_gene: .; v_gene: TRBV15; CDR3aa: CATSSQGNTEAFF; CDR3nt: TGTGCCACCAGCTCGCAGGGGAACACTGAAGCTTTCTTT
j_gene: TRBJ2-2; abundance: .; d_gene: .; v_gene: TRBV7-8; CDR3aa: CASRRSTGTANTGELFF; CDR3nt: TGTGCCAGCAGACGATCCACGGGAACAGCGAACACCGGGGAGCTGTTTTTT
j_gene: TRBJ2-7; abundance: .; d_gene: .; v_gene: TRBV6-5; CDR3aa: CASSYKWPQGYEQYF; CDR3nt: TGTGCCAGCAGTTACAAGTGGCCCCAGGGCTACGAGCAGTACTTC
j_gene: TRBJ2-1; abundance: .; d_gene: .; v_gene: TRBV4-3; CDR3aa: CASSQAQIAASSYNEQFF; CDR3nt: TGCGCCAGCAGCCAGGCTCAAATAGCGGCTAGCTCCTACAATGAGCAGTTCTTC
j_gene: TRBJ2-5; abundance: .; d_gene: TRBD2; v_gene: TRBV9; CDR3aa: CASSVGASGTQETQYF; CDR3nt: TGTGCCAGCAGCGTAGGTGCTAGCGGGACACAAGAGACCCAGTACTTC